The clone carrying this TCR beta chain appeared a single time. Some clones are missing from TCRdb's copy, which holds only in-frame ones; the method was immunoSEQ multiplex PCR. The profile shows roughly 39,000 clones, roughly nine tenths of them singletons. The record originates from a study of T cell changes during pregnancy in multiple sclerosis. Sequencing used CD4+ T cells from peripheral blood mononuclear cells, obtained before pregnancy. This sequence originates from a female donor with multiple sclerosis, enrolled in a pregnancy study.

The CDR3 loop is CASSLGGGEKLFF. CDR3 bases: TGTGCCAGCAGTCTGGGGGGGGGTGAAAAACTGTTTTTT. The chain combines TRBV7-6 with TRBJ1-4, with D possibly TRBD1 on 5 matching bases. The CDR3 extends over 13 amino acids. V lost 6 bases to trimming and J lost 7 bases, with 12 bases between them. CDR1 is SGHVS and CDR2 is FNYEAQ in the germline V gene.